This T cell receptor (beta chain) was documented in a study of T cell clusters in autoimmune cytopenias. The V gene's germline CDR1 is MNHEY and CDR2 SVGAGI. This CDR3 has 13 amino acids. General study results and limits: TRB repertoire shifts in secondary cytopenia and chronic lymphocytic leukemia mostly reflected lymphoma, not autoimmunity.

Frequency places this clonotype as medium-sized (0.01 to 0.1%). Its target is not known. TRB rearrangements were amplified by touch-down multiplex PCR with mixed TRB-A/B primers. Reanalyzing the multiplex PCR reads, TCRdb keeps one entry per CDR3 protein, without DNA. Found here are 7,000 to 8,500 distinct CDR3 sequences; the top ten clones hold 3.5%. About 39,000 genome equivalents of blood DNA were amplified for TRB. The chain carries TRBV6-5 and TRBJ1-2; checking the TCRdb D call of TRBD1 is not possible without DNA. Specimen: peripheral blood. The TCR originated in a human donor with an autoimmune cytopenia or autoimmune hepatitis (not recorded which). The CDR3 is CASSPTDRYGYTF.